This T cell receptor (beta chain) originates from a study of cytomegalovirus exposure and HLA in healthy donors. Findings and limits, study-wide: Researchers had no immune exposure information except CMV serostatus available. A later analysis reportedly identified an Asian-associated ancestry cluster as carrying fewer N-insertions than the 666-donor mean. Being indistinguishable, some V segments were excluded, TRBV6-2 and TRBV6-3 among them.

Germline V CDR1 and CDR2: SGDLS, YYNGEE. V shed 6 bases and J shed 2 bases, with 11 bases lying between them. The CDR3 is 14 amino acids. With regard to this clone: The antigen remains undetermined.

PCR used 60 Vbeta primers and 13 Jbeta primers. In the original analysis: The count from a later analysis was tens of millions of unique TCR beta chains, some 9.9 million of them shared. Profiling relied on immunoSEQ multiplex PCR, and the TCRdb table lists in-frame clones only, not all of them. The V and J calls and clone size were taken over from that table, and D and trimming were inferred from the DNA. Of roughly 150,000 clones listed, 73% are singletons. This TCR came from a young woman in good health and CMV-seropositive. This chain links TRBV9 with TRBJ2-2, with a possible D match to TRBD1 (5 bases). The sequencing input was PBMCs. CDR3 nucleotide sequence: TGTGCCAGCAACGAGGACACAAACACCGGGGAGCTGTTTTTT. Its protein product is CASNEDTNTGELFF.